This TCR beta chain comes out of a study of early stage breast cancer tumors. Using immunoSEQ multiplex PCR, the repertoire was profiled, and TCRdb retains in-frame clones only, with some absent. The data show just over 70,000 clones, with more than 65% seen just once and about 3.6% held by the top ten. CDR3 length: 15 residues. Germline CDR1 is SGHRS and CDR2 is YFSETQ. J gave up 1 base and V 5 bases, and 7 bases lay outside the gene matches. The receptor was isolated from a person between 60 and 70 years old with breast cancer. The chain recombines TRBV5-1 with TRBJ2-3; 7 bases match TRBD2. The sample taken for sequencing was blood. Here the CDR3 reads CASRTGAGGTDTQYF. In DNA form, the CDR3 reads TGCGCCAGCAGGACCGGGGCGGGGGGCACAGATACGCAGTATTTT.